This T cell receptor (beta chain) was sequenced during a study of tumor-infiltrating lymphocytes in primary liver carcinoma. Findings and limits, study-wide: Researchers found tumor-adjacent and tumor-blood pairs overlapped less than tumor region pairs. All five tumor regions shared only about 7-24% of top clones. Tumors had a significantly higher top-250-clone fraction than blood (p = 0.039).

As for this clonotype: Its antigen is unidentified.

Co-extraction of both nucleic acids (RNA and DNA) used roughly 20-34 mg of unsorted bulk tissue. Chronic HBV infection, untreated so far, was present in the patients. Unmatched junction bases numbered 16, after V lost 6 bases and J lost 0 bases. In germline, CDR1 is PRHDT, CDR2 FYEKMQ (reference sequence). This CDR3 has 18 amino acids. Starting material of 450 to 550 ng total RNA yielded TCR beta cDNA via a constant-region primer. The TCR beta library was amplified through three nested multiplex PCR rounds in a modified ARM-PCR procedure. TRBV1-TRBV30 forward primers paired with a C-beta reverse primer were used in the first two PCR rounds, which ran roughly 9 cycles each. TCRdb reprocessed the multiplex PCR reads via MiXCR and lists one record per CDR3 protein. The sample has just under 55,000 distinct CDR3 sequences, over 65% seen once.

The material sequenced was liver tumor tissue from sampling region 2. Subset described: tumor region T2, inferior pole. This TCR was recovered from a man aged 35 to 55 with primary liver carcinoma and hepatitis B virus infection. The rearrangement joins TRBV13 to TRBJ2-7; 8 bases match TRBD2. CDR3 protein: CASRAPGLVGPSSYEQYF. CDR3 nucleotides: TGTGCCAGCAGGGCCCCGGGACTAGTGGGCCCTAGCTCCTACGAGCAGTACTTC.